This T cell receptor beta chain appears in the sequencing data of a study of blood T cell repertoires in COVID-19. This clone was observed a handful of times. Sequenced by immunoSEQ multiplex PCR; TCRdb stores in-frame clones only, minus some. This table holds approximately 250,000 clones, 70% to 90% found once. V shed 6 bases, J shed 7 bases, and the junction held 8 bases outside the gene matches. Germline lookup yields CDR1 MNHEY and CDR2 SMNVEV (reference sequence). The length of the CDR3 is 13 residues. This clonotype was obtained from a man aged 40-55 years with acute or convalescent COVID-19. The sequenced sample was peripheral blood. The gene calls are TRBV27 and TRBJ1-2; 7 bases map to TRBD1. The CDR3, as DNA: TGTGCCAGCAGGAAAACAGGGGTTGGTGGCTACACCTTC. Amino acids: CASRKTGVGGYTF.